This TCR beta chain was observed in a study of T cell responses to AZD1222 COVID-19 vaccine. Findings and caveats of the study: Clonal diversity was possibly underestimated; the donors were predominantly white British and more often female. Of spike-specific TCRs, nearly half reportedly target regions left unmutated in variants. Repertoires in all cases were sampled only once the peak T cell response had passed.

Using immunoSEQ multiplex PCR, the repertoire was profiled, and TCRdb retains in-frame clones only, with some absent. The sample contains some 40,000 clones, 80% of which appear only once. This clone has only one observation. Its cognate antigen is unknown. The CDR3 spans 14 residues. Germline V gives CDR1 SGHDN, CDR2 FVKESK. V was cut by 8 bases and J by 7 bases, with 17 bases left in between. V and J are TRBV14 and TRBJ2-2; D possibly corresponds to TRBD2 (5 bases). This sample comprised peripheral blood, obtained on day 0 of AZD1222 vaccination. The source is an adult in good health. CDR3 sequence reads: CASSGLGEGGELFF. CDR3 in DNA: TGTGCCAGCTCTGGCCTTGGCGAGGGCGGGGAGCTGTTTTTT.